One TCR beta chain is described in this entry. Sequenced by immunoSEQ multiplex PCR; TCRdb stores in-frame clones only, minus some. Found here are more than 45,000 clones, around 84% of them singletons; the top ten hold around 11%. The data derive from a study of OX40 agonist ivuxolimab in advanced cancers. The CDR3 runs to 14 residues. CDR1 GTSNPN and CDR2 SVGIG come from the germline V gene (reference sequence). Trimming removed 0 bases from V and 2 bases from J, with 10 bases in between. This sample comprised CD4+ or CD8+ T cells sorted from blood, obtained in a trial of the OX40 agonist ivuxolimab. This sequence originates from an adult with an advanced solid tumor such as melanoma, head and neck, liver or kidney cancer. This chain links TRBV30 with TRBJ1-2; the D gene is possibly TRBD1 (6 bases). The CDR3 reads CAWSVGGTNYGYTF. The CDR3 DNA sequence: TGTGCCTGGAGTGTCGGCGGGACAAACTATGGCTACACCTTC.